This entry is about one T cell receptor beta chain. Its matching antigen is unknown. The data belong to a study of shared clonotypes between healthy human individuals. General study findings and limits: Estimated clonotype richness was generally higher in naive than memory subsets.

The V gene's germline CDR1 is MDHEN and CDR2 SYDVKM. The CDR3 runs to 14 residues. The V gene lost 7 bases and the J gene lost 3 bases, with 13 bases spanning the gap. Clones were sequenced by immunoSEQ multiplex PCR, and TCRdb holds only the in-frame ones, with some missing. The repertoire consists of some 2.1 million clones, with 85% to 95% occurring once and the leading ten covering about 1.1%. In the naive CD8 group, cells lacked CD45RO and were positively selected for CCR7, so terminally differentiated effector memory CD45RA+ cells were left out. The clonotype comes from a man aged 18 to 30 in good health. The specimen sequenced was naive CD8+ T cells sorted from blood. The chain links TRBV28 to TRBJ2-1; weak D call: TRBD2 (5 bases). In DNA form, the CDR3 reads TGTGCCAGCAAGCCCGTCGGGGACTACAATGAGCAGTTCTTC. Encoded protein: CASKPVGDYNEQFF.